This is a list of T cell receptor beta chains from one sample in a study of blood T cell repertoires in COVID-19. The table came from immunoSEQ multiplex PCR; TCRdb's copy has only in-frame clones and leaves some out. The data hold approximately 120,000 clones, with 81% observed a single time. Input material: peripheral blood. These receptors all come from a woman aged 50 to 60 with acute or convalescent COVID-19. Both conserved end residues are part of each CDR3. The order of the fields is clone size, D gene, V gene, J gene, CDR3 protein, CDR3 DNA. D genes are given only for firm matches. Clone size is stated in some rows and not others, as once, few, many or a class when expanded.

clone_size: NA
d_call: NA
v_call: TRBV6-5
j_call: TRBJ1-2
cdr3_aa: CASRNSGNYGYTF
cdr3_nt: TGTGCCAGCAGGAATTCAGGGAACTATGGCTACACCTTC

clone_size: NA
d_call: NA
v_call: TRBV6-2/TRBV6-3
j_call: TRBJ1-5
cdr3_aa: CASSPTHMSFYQPQHF
cdr3_nt: TGTGCCAGCAGCCCTACACATATGTCATTCTATCAGCCCCAGCATTTT

clone_size: NA
d_call: NA
v_call: TRBV28
j_call: TRBJ1-2
cdr3_aa: CASSPAGVLNYGYTF
cdr3_nt: TGTGCCAGCAGTCCTGCAGGGGTCCTTAACTATGGCTACACCTTC

clone_size: NA
d_call: NA
v_call: TRBV15
j_call: TRBJ2-7
cdr3_aa: CATSRGDTQYF
cdr3_nt: TGTGCCACCAGCAGAGGGGACACACAGTACTTC

clone_size: NA
d_call: NA
v_call: TRBV28
j_call: TRBJ2-7
cdr3_aa: CASSLEVGEQYF
cdr3_nt: TGTGCCAGCAGTTTAGAGGTGGGCGAGCAGTACTTC

clone_size: NA
d_call: NA
v_call: TRBV4-1
j_call: TRBJ1-6
cdr3_aa: CASSPRDTNNSPLHF
cdr3_nt: TGCGCCAGCAGCCCCCGGGACACCAATAATTCACCCCTCCACTTT

clone_size: once
d_call: TRBD1
v_call: TRBV18
j_call: TRBJ1-1
cdr3_aa: CASSPRGQGLNTEAFF
cdr3_nt: TGTGCCAGCTCACCAAGGGGACAGGGACTGAACACTGAAGCTTTCTTT

clone_size: NA
d_call: NA
v_call: TRBV7-2
j_call: TRBJ1-2
cdr3_aa: CASSLVPGGGYTF
cdr3_nt: TGTGCCAGCAGCTTAGTACCAGGTGGTGGCTACACCTTC

clone_size: once
d_call: NA
v_call: TRBV2
j_call: TRBJ1-5
cdr3_aa: CASSEFAGTSQPQHF
cdr3_nt: TGTGCCAGCAGTGAATTCGCAGGTACATCTCAGCCCCAGCATTTT

clone_size: NA
d_call: TRBD2
v_call: TRBV7-3
j_call: TRBJ2-1
cdr3_aa: CASSLAGIDNEQFF
cdr3_nt: TGTGCCAGCAGTCTAGCGGGAATAGACAATGAGCAGTTCTTC

clone_size: NA
d_call: NA
v_call: TRBV6-5
j_call: TRBJ2-7
cdr3_aa: CASSYSGGGWEQYF
cdr3_nt: TGTGCCAGCAGTTACTCTGGAGGGGGCTGGGAGCAGTACTTC

clone_size: NA
d_call: TRBD1
v_call: TRBV2
j_call: TRBJ1-2
cdr3_aa: CASSRDRGELNYGYTF
cdr3_nt: TGTGCCAGCAGCCGGGACAGGGGGGAACTTAACTATGGCTACACCTTC

clone_size: few
d_call: TRBD1
v_call: TRBV4-1
j_call: TRBJ1-1
cdr3_aa: CASSVRDRADTEAFF
cdr3_nt: TGCGCCAGCAGCGTCCGGGACAGGGCGGACACTGAAGCTTTCTTT

clone_size: NA
d_call: NA
v_call: TRBV7-9
j_call: TRBJ1-5
cdr3_aa: CASSLAANSNQPQHF
cdr3_nt: TGTGCCAGCAGCTTGGCGGCGAATAGCAATCAGCCCCAGCATTTT

clone_size: NA
d_call: TRBD1
v_call: TRBV18
j_call: TRBJ1-4
cdr3_aa: CASSQGANEKLFF
cdr3_nt: TGTGCCAGCTCACAGGGGGCAAATGAAAAACTGTTTTTT

clone_size: NA
d_call: TRBD2
v_call: TRBV15
j_call: TRBJ2-7
cdr3_aa: CATSLTGGSYEQYF
cdr3_nt: TGTGCCACCAGCCTCACGGGGGGCTCCTACGAGCAGTACTTC

clone_size: NA
d_call: TRBD1
v_call: TRBV28
j_call: TRBJ2-1
cdr3_aa: CASLSSTGGFHEQFF
cdr3_nt: TGTGCCAGCCTCTCTTCGACAGGGGGCTTCCATGAGCAGTTCTTC

clone_size: once
d_call: TRBD2
v_call: TRBV7-9
j_call: TRBJ2-1
cdr3_aa: CASSRSGSDYNEQFF
cdr3_nt: TGTGCCAGCAGCCGTAGCGGGAGCGACTACAATGAGCAGTTCTTC

clone_size: NA
d_call: NA
v_call: TRBV4-1
j_call: TRBJ1-2
cdr3_aa: CASSLRDNSPLGYGYTF
cdr3_nt: TGCGCCAGCAGCCTCCGGGACAACTCCCCCCTGGGCTATGGCTACACCTTC

clone_size: NA
d_call: NA
v_call: TRBV7-2
j_call: TRBJ1-2
cdr3_aa: CASSLLDSHYGYTF
cdr3_nt: TGTGCCAGCAGCCTACTTGACAGTCACTATGGCTACACCTTC

clone_size: NA
d_call: TRBD2
v_call: TRBV2
j_call: TRBJ2-7
cdr3_aa: CASRERLAGTRTYEQYF
cdr3_nt: TGTGCCAGCAGGGAGAGACTAGCGGGGACCCGAACCTACGAGCAGTACTTC

clone_size: once
d_call: NA
v_call: TRBV14
j_call: TRBJ2-3
cdr3_aa: CASSQDAGRADTQYF
cdr3_nt: TGTGCCAGCAGCCAAGATGCTGGGCGCGCAGATACGCAGTATTTT

clone_size: NA
d_call: NA
v_call: TRBV6-5
j_call: TRBJ1-1
cdr3_aa: CASSLLAEFTEAFF
cdr3_nt: TGTGCCAGCAGTCTACTTGCTGAATTTACTGAAGCTTTCTTT

clone_size: once
d_call: TRBD2
v_call: TRBV5-1
j_call: TRBJ2-5
cdr3_aa: CASRLAGGPGETQYF
cdr3_nt: TGCGCCAGCAGGTTAGCGGGAGGGCCAGGAGAGACCCAGTACTTC

clone_size: once
d_call: NA
v_call: TRBV6-5
j_call: TRBJ1-1
cdr3_aa: CASRNRDTEAFF
cdr3_nt: TGTGCCAGCAGAAACCGGGACACTGAAGCTTTCTTT

clone_size: once
d_call: TRBD2
v_call: TRBV28
j_call: TRBJ2-7
cdr3_aa: CASRTASGTLTYEQYF
cdr3_nt: TGTGCCAGCAGAACCGCCAGCGGGACTCTCACCTACGAGCAGTACTTC

clone_size: NA
d_call: NA
v_call: TRBV2
j_call: TRBJ2-5
cdr3_aa: CASSEPSWLEGAGVGTQYF
cdr3_nt: TGTGCCAGCAGTGAACCCTCATGGTTGGAGGGGGCAGGGGTAGGGACCCAGTACTTC

clone_size: few
d_call: TRBD1
v_call: TRBV5-4
j_call: TRBJ1-1
cdr3_aa: CASSSRGPTEAFF
cdr3_nt: TGTGCCAGCAGCTCCAGGGGGCCGACTGAAGCTTTCTTT

clone_size: NA
d_call: TRBD1
v_call: TRBV5-4
j_call: TRBJ1-1
cdr3_aa: CASSFSGGTEAFF
cdr3_nt: TGTGCCAGCAGTTTTTCAGGGGGCACTGAAGCTTTCTTT

clone_size: few
d_call: NA
v_call: TRBV7-2
j_call: TRBJ1-2
cdr3_aa: CASSLKGQGHGYTF
cdr3_nt: TGTGCCAGCAGCCTCAAGGGGCAGGGCCATGGCTACACCTTC

clone_size: NA
d_call: NA
v_call: TRBV3-1/TRBV3-2
j_call: TRBJ1-2
cdr3_aa: CASSLERGFLGYTF
cdr3_nt: TGTGCCAGCAGCCTTGAACGGGGGTTTCTTGGCTACACCTTC

clone_size: NA
d_call: TRBD1
v_call: TRBV5-1
j_call: TRBJ1-1
cdr3_aa: CASSSGQANTEAFF
cdr3_nt: TGCGCCAGCAGCTCGGGACAGGCGAACACTGAAGCTTTCTTT

clone_size: few
d_call: NA
v_call: TRBV2
j_call: TRBJ1-6
cdr3_aa: CASSEAHGGDSPLHF
cdr3_nt: TGTGCCAGCAGTGAAGCGCATGGAGGGGATTCACCCCTCCACTTT

clone_size: once
d_call: TRBD1
v_call: TRBV5-8
j_call: TRBJ2-3
cdr3_aa: CASSSRQGQDTQYF
cdr3_nt: TGTGCCAGCAGCTCTAGACAGGGCCAAGATACGCAGTATTTT

clone_size: NA
d_call: TRBD1
v_call: TRBV19
j_call: TRBJ1-5
cdr3_aa: CASSTRDRGSNQPQHF
cdr3_nt: TGTGCCAGTAGTACCCGGGACAGGGGGAGCAATCAGCCCCAGCATTTT

clone_size: many
d_call: NA
v_call: TRBV6-2/TRBV6-3
j_call: TRBJ2-1
cdr3_aa: CASSYNERDSSSSYNEQFF
cdr3_nt: TGTGCCAGCAGTTACAACGAAAGGGACTCCTCGAGCTCCTACAATGAGCAGTTCTTC

clone_size: NA
d_call: NA
v_call: TRBV9
j_call: TRBJ2-3
cdr3_aa: CASSVAGAIDTQYF
cdr3_nt: TGTGCCAGCAGCGTAGCGGGAGCCATAGATACGCAGTATTTT

clone_size: NA
d_call: TRBD2
v_call: TRBV7-3
j_call: TRBJ2-3
cdr3_aa: CASSLSGSERADTQYF
cdr3_nt: TGTGCCAGCAGCTTAAGCGGGAGTGAAAGGGCAGATACGCAGTATTTT